This T cell receptor beta chain is drawn from a study of CD8 T cells in ankylosing spondylitis (dated by TCRdb to between 2016 and 2019). With respect to the entire study: To find TCR variants linked to disease, the study profiled T cell receptor beta repertoires in ankylosing spondylitis patients and healthy donors. The full study cohort comprised 25 ankylosing spondylitis patients and 85 to 120 healthy donors. Peripheral blood was sampled, and synovial fluid was also collected from ankylosing spondylitis patients.

The junction shows trimming of 2 bases on V and 5 bases on J, and the gene matches do not reach 11 bases of it. The CDR3 holds 15 amino acids from the cysteine to the phenylalanine. Just CDR3 DNA is preserved here, 45 bases in frame from base 1. For CDR1 and CDR2, the germline V gene (reference sequence) lists DFQATT and SNEGSKA. There are many counts of this clonotype. It has no known antigen specificity. Per-nucleotide qualities are absent, and no much larger clonotype sits a single base away. On the study overall, not on this receptor specifically: The disease-linked clones had a CD8+ phenotype and were found at relatively low frequencies in peripheral blood. Some motif variants had previously been reported in the synovial fluid and blood of reactive arthritis patients, which suggests shared mechanisms of disease initiation. Blood from ankylosing spondylitis patients appeared to be characterized by a TCR beta motif composed of under 10 highly homologous amino acid variants. The disease-linked clones were reported to be significantly enriched in matched synovial fluid samples from ankylosing spondylitis patients.

Sequencing relied on an Illumina HiSeq 2500. Quantitative 5'-RACE with molecular barcodes was the method used to prepare the TCR beta libraries. The paper's data handling went like this. A new computational method, built on a probabilistic model of VDJ rearrangement, was used to identify disease-linked TCR variants. TCRdb took the public reads, trimmed them with fastp at Q25, ran MiXCR for clone calling and kept in-frame beta chains. For every CDR3 protein sequence, its rows merge into one entry that carries the most common genes and DNA. In this record, the V and J calls reflect TCRdb's handling and not the investigators' own analysis. The sample table contains about 250,000 distinct CDR3 sequences; only one count was recorded for over 9.5% of them. The top ten clones comprise 2.6% of the sample.

The sample consisted of blood, either unsorted or a sorted T cell fraction (not recorded which). In this chain, TRBV20-1 is recombined with TRBJ2-5, with 7 middle bases fitting TRBD2. This clonotype was obtained from a male donor with ankylosing spondylitis or in good health (not recorded which). CDR3 region: CSARPWREKGETQYF. The DNA reads TGCAGTGCTAGACCCTGGCGGGAGAAGGGGGAGACCCAGTACTTC.